This record looks at one T cell receptor (beta chain) sequence and its context. The sample comes from a study of technical replicates of blood from several donors. Germline assignment: CDR1 DFQATT and CDR2 SNEGSKA (reference sequence). The CDR3 is made up of 10 amino acids. Generated by immunoSEQ multiplex PCR, the TCRdb table keeps only in-frame clones and is missing some. The table shows more than 65,000 clones, with roughly 94% occurring only once. The sequence derives from a human donor in good health. Sequencing used T cells isolated from PBMCs. The genes are TRBV20-1 and TRBJ1-2; D ambiguous. The CDR3 reads CSSAGRNYTF. The CDR3 DNA reads TGCAGCTCCGCGGGCAGGAATTACACCTTC.